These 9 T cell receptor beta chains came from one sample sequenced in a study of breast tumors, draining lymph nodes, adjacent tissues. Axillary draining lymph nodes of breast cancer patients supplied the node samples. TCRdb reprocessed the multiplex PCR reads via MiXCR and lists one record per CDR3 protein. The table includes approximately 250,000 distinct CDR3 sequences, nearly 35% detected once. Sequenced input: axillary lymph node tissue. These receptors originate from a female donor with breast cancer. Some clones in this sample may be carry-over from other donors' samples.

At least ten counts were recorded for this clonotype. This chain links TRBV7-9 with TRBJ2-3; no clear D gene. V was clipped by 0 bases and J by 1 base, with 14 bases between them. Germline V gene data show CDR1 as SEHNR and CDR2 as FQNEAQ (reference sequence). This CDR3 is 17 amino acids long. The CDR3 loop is CASSLALQVRRTDTQYF. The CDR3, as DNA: TGTGCCAGCAGCTTAGCCCTACAAGTTAGGCGCACAGATACGCAGTATTTT. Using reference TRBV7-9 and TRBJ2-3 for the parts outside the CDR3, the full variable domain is DTGVSQNPRHKITKRGQNVTFRCDPISEHNRLYWYRQTLGQGPEFLTYFQNEAQLEKSRLLSDRFSAERPKGSFSTLEIQRTEQGDSAMYLCASSLALQVRRTDTQYFGPGTRLTVL.

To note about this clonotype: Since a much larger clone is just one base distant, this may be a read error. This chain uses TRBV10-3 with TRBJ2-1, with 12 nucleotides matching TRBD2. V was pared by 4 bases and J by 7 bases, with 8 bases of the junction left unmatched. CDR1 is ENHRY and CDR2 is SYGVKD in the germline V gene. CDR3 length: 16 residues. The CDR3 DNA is TGTGCCATCAGTGTCGCCTGGACTAGCGGGACAAATGAGCAGTTCTTC. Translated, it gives CAISVAWTSGTNEQFF.

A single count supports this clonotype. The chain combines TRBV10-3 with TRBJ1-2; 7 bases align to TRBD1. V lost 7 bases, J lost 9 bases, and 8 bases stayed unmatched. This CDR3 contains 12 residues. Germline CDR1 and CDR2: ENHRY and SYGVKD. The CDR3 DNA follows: TGTGCCATCACCATTGACAGGGCTCGCTACACCTTC. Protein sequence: CAITIDRARYTF.

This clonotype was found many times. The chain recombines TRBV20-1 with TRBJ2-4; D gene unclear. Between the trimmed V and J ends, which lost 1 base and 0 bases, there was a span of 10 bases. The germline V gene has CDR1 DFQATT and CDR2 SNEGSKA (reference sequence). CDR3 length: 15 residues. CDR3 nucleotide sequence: TGCAGTGCTAGAGTACCACCCCTAGCCAAAAACATTCAGTACTTC. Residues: CSARVPPLAKNIQYF.

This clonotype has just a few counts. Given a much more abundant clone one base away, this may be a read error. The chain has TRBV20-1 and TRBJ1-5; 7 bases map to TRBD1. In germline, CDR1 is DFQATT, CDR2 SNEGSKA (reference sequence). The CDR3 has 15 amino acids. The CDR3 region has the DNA TGCAGTGCTAGAGAGACAGGGTATAGCACTCAGCCCCAGCATTTT. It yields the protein CSARETGYSTQPQHF.

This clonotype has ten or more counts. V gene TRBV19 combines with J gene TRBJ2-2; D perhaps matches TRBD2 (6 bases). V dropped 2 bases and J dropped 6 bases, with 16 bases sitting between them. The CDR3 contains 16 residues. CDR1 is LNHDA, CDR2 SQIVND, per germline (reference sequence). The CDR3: CASSIPTSRAPGELFF. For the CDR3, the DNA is TGTGCCAGTAGTATACCTACTAGCCGCGCACCCGGGGAGCTGTTTTTT.

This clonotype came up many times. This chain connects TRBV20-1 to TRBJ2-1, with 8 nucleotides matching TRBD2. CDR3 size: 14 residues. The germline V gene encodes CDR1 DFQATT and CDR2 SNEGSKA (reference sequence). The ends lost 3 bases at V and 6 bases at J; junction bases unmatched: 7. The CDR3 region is CSASYRTSFNEQFF. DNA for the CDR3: TGCAGTGCTAGTTATCGGACTAGCTTCAATGAGCAGTTCTTC.

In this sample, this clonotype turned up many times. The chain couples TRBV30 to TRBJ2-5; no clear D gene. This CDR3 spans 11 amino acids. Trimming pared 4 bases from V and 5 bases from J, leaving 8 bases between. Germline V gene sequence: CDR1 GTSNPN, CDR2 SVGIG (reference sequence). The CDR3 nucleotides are TGTGCCTGGATGGAACGGGAGACCCAGTACTTC. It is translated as CAWMERETQYF.

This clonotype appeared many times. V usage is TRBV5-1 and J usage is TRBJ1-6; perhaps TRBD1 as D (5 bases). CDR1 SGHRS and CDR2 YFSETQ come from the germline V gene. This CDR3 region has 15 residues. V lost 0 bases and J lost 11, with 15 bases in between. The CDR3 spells CASSLVGGSEAPLHF. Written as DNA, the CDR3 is TGCGCCAGCAGCTTGGTTGGGGGATCGGAGGCACCCCTCCACTTT.